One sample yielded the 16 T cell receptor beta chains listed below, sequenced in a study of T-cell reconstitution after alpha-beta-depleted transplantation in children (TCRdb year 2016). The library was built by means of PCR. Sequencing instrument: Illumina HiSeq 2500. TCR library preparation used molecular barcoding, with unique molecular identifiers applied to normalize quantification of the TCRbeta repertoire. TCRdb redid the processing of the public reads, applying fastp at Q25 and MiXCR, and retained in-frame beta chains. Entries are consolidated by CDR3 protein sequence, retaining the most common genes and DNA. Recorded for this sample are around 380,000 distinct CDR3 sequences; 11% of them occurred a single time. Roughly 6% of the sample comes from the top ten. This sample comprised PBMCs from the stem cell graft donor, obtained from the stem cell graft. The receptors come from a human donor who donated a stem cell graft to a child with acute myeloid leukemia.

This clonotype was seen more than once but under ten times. CDR3 DNA sequence: TGTGCCAGCAGCTTAGTCTTAGCGACGGCCTACGAGCAGTACTTC. Amino acids: CASSLVLATAYEQYF. V and J are TRBV7-9 and TRBJ2-7; TRBD2 might be the D (5 bases). Germline values: CDR1 SEHNR, CDR2 FQNEAQ (reference sequence). V lost 1 base to trimming and J lost 2 bases, with 12 bases between them. The CDR3 loop spans 15 amino acids.

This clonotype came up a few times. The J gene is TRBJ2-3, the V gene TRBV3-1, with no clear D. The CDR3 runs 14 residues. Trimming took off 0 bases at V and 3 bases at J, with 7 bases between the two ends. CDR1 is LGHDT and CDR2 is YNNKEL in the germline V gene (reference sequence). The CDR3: CASSQEFQTDTQYF. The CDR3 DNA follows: TGTGCCAGCAGCCAAGAGTTTCAGACAGATACGCAGTATTTT.

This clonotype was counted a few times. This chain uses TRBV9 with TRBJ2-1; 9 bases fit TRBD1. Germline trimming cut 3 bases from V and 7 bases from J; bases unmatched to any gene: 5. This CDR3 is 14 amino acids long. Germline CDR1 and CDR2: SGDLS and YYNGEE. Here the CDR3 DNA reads TGTGCCAGCAGCGACGGACAGGGGAGTAATGAGCAGTTCTTC. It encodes CASSDGQGSNEQFF.

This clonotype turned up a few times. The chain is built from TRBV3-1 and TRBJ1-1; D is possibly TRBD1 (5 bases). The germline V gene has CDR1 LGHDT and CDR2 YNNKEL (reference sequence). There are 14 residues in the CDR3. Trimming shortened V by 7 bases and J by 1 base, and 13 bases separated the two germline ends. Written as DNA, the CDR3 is TGTGCCAGCATCTCCGGGACTCAGAACACTGAAGCTTTCTTT. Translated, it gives CASISGTQNTEAFF.

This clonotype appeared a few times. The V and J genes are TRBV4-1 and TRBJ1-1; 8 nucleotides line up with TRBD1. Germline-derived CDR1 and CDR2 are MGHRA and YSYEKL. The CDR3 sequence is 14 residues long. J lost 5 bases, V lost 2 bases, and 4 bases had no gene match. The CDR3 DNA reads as TGCGCCAGCAGCCAATTTCAGGGGGCAACTGAAGCTTTCTTT. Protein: CASSQFQGATEAFF.

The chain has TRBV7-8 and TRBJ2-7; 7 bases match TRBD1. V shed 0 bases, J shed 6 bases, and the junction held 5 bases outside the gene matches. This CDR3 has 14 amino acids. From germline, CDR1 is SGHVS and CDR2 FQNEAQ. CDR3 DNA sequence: TGTGCCAGCAGCTTAGCGGACAGGCGCGGCGAGCAGTACGTC. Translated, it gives CASSLADRRGEQYV.

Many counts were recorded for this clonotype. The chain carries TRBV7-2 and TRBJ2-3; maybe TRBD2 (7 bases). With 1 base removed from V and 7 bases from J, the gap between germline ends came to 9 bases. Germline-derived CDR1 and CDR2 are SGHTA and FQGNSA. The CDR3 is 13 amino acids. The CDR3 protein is CASSLEGGYTQYF. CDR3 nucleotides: TGTGCCAGCAGCTTAGAGGGGGGGTATACGCAGTATTTT.

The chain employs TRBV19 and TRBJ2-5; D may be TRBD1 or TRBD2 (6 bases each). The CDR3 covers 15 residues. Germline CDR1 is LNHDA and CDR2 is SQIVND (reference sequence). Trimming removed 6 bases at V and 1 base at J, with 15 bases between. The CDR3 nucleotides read TGTGCCAGTAGCACGGGCCCGGGGGCCCAAGAGACCCAGTACTTC. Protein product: CASSTGPGAQETQYF.

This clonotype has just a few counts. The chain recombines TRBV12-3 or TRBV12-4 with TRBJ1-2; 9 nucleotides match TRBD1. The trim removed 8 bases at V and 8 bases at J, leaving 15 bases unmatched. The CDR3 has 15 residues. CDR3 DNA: TGTGCCAGCCGGGACAGGGCCGCGGGAAGCTCCGGCTACACCTTC. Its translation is CASRDRAAGSSGYTF.

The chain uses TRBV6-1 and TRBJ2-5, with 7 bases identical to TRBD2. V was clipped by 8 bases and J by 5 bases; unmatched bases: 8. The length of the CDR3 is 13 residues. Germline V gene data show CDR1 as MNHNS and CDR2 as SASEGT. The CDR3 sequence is CASETGGGETQYF. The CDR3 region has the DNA TGTGCCAGCGAAACGGGGGGTGGGGAGACCCAGTACTTC.

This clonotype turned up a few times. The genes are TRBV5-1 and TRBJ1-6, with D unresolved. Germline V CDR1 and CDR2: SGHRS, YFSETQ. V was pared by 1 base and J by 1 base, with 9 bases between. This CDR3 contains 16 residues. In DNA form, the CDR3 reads TGCGCCAGCAGCTTGCTCTTAAGGTCCTATAATTCACCCCTCCACTTT. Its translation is CASSLLLRSYNSPLHF.

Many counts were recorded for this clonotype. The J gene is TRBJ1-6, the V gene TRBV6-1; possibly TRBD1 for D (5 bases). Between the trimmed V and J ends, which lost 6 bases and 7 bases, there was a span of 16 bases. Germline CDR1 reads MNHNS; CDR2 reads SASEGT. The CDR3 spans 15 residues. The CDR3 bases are TGTGCCAGCAGCGAACTATCTCCAGGGAATTCACCCCTCCACTTT. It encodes CASSELSPGNSPLHF.

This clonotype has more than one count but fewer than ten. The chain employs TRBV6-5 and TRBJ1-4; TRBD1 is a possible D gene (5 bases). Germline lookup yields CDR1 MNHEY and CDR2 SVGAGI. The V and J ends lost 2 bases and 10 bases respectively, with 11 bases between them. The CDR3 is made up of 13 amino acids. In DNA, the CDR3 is TGTGCCAGCAGTTACGGGGGGGAGGGAAAACTGTTTTTT. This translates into CASSYGGEGKLFF.

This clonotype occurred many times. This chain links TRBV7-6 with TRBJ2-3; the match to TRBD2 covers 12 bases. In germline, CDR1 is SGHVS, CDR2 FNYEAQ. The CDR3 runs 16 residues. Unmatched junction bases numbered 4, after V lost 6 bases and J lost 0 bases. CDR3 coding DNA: TGTGCCAGCAGTTACGGACTAGCGGGGAGCACAGATACGCAGTATTTT. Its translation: CASSYGLAGSTDTQYF.

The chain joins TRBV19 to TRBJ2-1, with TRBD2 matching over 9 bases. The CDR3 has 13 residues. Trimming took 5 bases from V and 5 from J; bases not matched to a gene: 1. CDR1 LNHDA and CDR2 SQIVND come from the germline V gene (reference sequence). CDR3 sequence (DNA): TGTGCCAGTAGTGGGACTAGCCACAATGAGCAGTTCTTC. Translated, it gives CASSGTSHNEQFF. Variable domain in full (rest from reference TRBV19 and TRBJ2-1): DGGITQSPKYLFRKEGQNVTLSCEQNLNHDAMYWYRQDPGQGLRLIYYSQIVNDFQKGDIAEGYSVSREKKESFPLTVTSAQKNPTAFYLCASSGTSHNEQFFGPGTRLTVL.

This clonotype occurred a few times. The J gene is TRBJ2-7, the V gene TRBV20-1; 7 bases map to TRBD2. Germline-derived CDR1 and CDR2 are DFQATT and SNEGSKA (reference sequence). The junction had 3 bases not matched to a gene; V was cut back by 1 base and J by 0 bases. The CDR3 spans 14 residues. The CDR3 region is CSARGGGPSYEQYF. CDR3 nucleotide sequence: TGCAGTGCTAGAGGGGGGGGACCCTCCTACGAGCAGTACTTC.